The subject of this entry is one T cell receptor beta chain. This sample was included in a study of blood T cell repertoires in COVID-19. Study background: COVID-19 samples from acute and convalescent phases originated in the United States, Italy and Spain.

Study processing details: Amplification from reference gene primers served as the basis for estimated nucleated cell counts. Sequencing used immunoSEQ multiplex PCR; TCRdb keeps in-frame clones, though not all of them. V, J and clone size are those of that table, while D and trimming were read from the DNA. The data show approximately 100,000 clones, 80% to 85% seen once. Germline V gene sequence: CDR1 SEHNR, CDR2 FQNEAQ (reference sequence). Trimming stripped 6 bases from V and 4 bases from J, with 15 bases between. The CDR3 extends over 15 amino acids. Sequencing was done on a sample of peripheral blood. This TCR came from a woman older than 75 with active or convalescent COVID-19. The V gene is TRBV7-9, the J gene TRBJ2-2, with D tentatively TRBD1 (7 bases). CDR3 residues: CASRRQGAGTGELFF. For the CDR3, the DNA is TGTGCCAGCAGGCGACAGGGAGCGGGCACCGGGGAGCTGTTTTTT.